These 15 T cell receptor beta chains were sequenced from one sample in a study of metastatic and nonmetastatic thyroid tumors. TCRdb reassembled clones from the PCR reads with MiXCR. The sample carries around 24,000 clones, more than 10% recorded once. No treatment of any kind had been given to any patient before thyroid surgery. The material sequenced was blood. The origin of the receptors is a female donor with papillary thyroid cancer or a benign thyroid nodule (not recorded which). Some clones in this sample may be carry-over from other donors' samples.

At least ten counts were recorded for this clone. This chain connects TRBV12-3 or TRBV12-4 to TRBJ2-1, with 11 bases lining up with TRBD2. CDR3 length equals 14 residues. J lost 7 bases, V lost 6 bases, and 5 bases had no gene match. In DNA form, the CDR3 reads TGTGCCAGCAGCTATAGCGGGAGGGGTAATGAGCAGTTCTTC. Residues: CASSYSGRGNEQFF.

The gene calls are TRBV28 and TRBJ2-7, with D tentatively TRBD1 (6 bases). Germline CDR1 MDHEN, CDR2 SYDVKM. The V gene lost 5 bases and the J gene lost 5 bases, with 19 bases spanning the gap. CDR3 size: 15 residues. The chain's CDR3 is CASSLIQGLAHEQYF. In nucleotides, the CDR3 is TGTGCCAGCAGTCTAATCCAGGGGCTAGCCCACGAGCAGTACTTC.

This chain uses TRBV20-1 with TRBJ1-2; D uncertain. This CDR3 contains 12 residues. V lost 2 bases, J lost 12 bases, and 16 bases lay in between. Germline V gene data show CDR1 as DFQATT and CDR2 as SNEGSKA (reference sequence). The CDR3 DNA reads as TGCAGTGCTAGACAACACTCATTAGGCCACACCTTC. The encoded protein is CSARQHSLGHTF.

This clone was recorded many times. V usage is TRBV9 and J usage is TRBJ2-7; 7 bases match TRBD1. Germline V gene lookup returns CDR1 SGDLS and CDR2 YYNGEE. This CDR3 contains 13 residues. V was clipped by 3 bases and J by 3 bases; unmatched bases: 3. CDR3 DNA: TGTGCCAGCAGCGGAACAGGGGACTACGAGCAGTACTTC. It specifies CASSGTGDYEQYF. The full variable domain, completed using reference TRBV9 and TRBJ2-7, is DSGVTQTPKHLITATGQRVTLRCSPRSGDLSVYWYQQSLDQGLQFLIQYYNGEERAKGNILERFSAQQFPDLHSELNLSSLELGDSALYFCASSGTGDYEQYFGPGTRLTVT.

This clone was observed at least ten times. Possible read error: a much larger clone is one base away. The chain has TRBV5-1 and TRBJ2-7, with a possible D match to TRBD1 (5 bases). The CDR3 totals 14 residues. From germline, CDR1 is SGHRS and CDR2 YFSETQ. Trimming removed 0 bases from V and 0 bases from J, with 7 bases in between. The CDR3 coding sequence is TGCGCCAGCAGCTTGGAGCAGGGCTCCTACGAGCAGTACTTC. Amino acid sequence: CASSLEQGSYEQYF.

The V and J genes are TRBV11-3 and TRBJ2-3; D possibly corresponds to TRBD2 (6 bases). Germline V gene sequence: CDR1 SGHNT, CDR2 YENEEA. Trimming pared 5 bases from V and 5 bases from J, leaving 17 bases between. This CDR3 contains 15 residues. The CDR3 loop reads CASSLGLGGVDTQYF. CDR3 nucleotides: TGTGCCAGCAGCCTAGGACTGGGAGGAGTAGATACGCAGTATTTT. The full variable domain, completed using reference TRBV11-3 and TRBJ2-3, is EAGVVQSPRYKIIEKKQPVAFWCNPISGHNTLYWYLQNLGQGPELLIRYENEEAVDDSQLPKDRFSAERLKGVDSTLKIQPAELGDSAVYLCASSLGLGGVDTQYFGPGTRLTVL.

CDR3 sequence reads: CASSLAGQNTDTQYF. In DNA form, the CDR3 reads TGTGCCAGCAGCTTGGCCGGGCAGAACACAGATACGCAGTATTTT. The chain has TRBV5-5 and TRBJ2-3; no clear D. This CDR3 has 15 residues. Between the trimmed V and J ends, which lost 0 bases and 2 bases, there was a span of 10 bases. The germline gives CDR1 SGHKS, CDR2 YYEKEE (reference sequence).

This clone appeared a few times. The chain has TRBV6-5 and TRBJ1-5; D gene ambiguous. V shed 2 bases and J shed 0 bases, with 8 bases lying between them. CDR1 and CDR2 from the germline V gene are MNHEY and SVGAGI. The CDR3 loop spans 15 amino acids. The CDR3 nucleotides are TGTGCCAGCAGTTACCAGAGATATAGCAATCAGCCCCAGCATTTT. Its protein product is CASSYQRYSNQPQHF.

This clone qualifies as medium-sized. The CDR3 DNA follows: TGTGCCAGCAGGGGACTTTCGGGATTTTACGAGCAGTACTTC. It codes for CASRGLSGFYEQYF. The genes are TRBV11-2 and TRBJ2-7; D may be TRBD2 (6 bases). V lost 6 bases and J lost 4, with 16 bases in between. CDR1 is SGHAT and CDR2 is FQNNGV in the germline V gene. This CDR3 comprises 14 residues.

Ten or more counts support this clone. This CDR3 is CASGLRGWTDTQYF. The DNA of the CDR3 is TGTGCCAGCGGACTTAGGGGATGGACAGATACGCAGTATTTT. This chain links TRBV28 with TRBJ2-3, with D perhaps assigned TRBD1 or TRBD2 (5 bases each). CDR1 and CDR2 from the germline V gene are MDHEN and SYDVKM. Trimming pared 8 bases from V and 3 bases from J, leaving 15 bases between. The CDR3 runs to 14 residues.

The sample holds many counts of this clone. The chain uses TRBV7-9 and TRBJ2-5; TRBD1 or TRBD2 may be the D gene (5 bases each). Germline lookup yields CDR1 SEHNR and CDR2 FQNEAQ (reference sequence). This CDR3 comprises 17 residues. V gave up 5 bases and J gave up 1 base, with 20 bases separating them. The CDR3 nucleotides read TGTGCCAGCAGCGTACTCGACAGTTCAGAGGGCCAAGAGACCCAGTACTTC. Protein sequence: CASSVLDSSEGQETQYF.

This clone was detected many times. The J gene is TRBJ2-1, the V gene TRBV5-1; TRBD2 aligns across 11 bases. Germline CDR1 and CDR2: SGHRS and YFSETQ. With 0 bases clipped from V and 5 bases from J, the junction kept 1 base outside the gene matches. The CDR3 covers 15 residues. This chain's CDR3 is CASSLVAGGNNEQFF. CDR3 nucleotide sequence: TGCGCCAGCAGCTTGGTAGCGGGAGGGAACAATGAGCAGTTCTTC.

The chain carries TRBV6-1 and TRBJ2-5; 7 bases are a match to TRBD2. J was trimmed by 3 bases and V by 6 bases; bases with no gene match: 10. This CDR3 is built from 15 residues. CDR1 and CDR2 from the germline V gene are MNHNS and SASEGT. DNA of the CDR3: TGTGCCAGCAGCCACCCTGGACTAGGTAAAGAGACCCAGTACTTC. Protein: CASSHPGLGKETQYF.

This clone was recorded at least ten times. The rearrangement uses TRBV28 and TRBJ2-5; TRBD2 matches 9 bases. This CDR3 has 16 amino acids. Trimming cost V 5 bases and J 4 bases; bases outside gene matches: 11. The germline V gene has CDR1 MDHEN and CDR2 SYDVKM. The CDR3 DNA sequence: TGTGCCAGCAGTGATCCTTTGCGGGAGGGAGGAGAGACCCAGTACTTC. Translation gives CASSDPLREGGETQYF.

This clone was seen repeatedly, ten times or more. The chain joins TRBV7-9 to TRBJ2-2; a weak D match, TRBD1 (5 bases). V lost 10 bases, J lost 3 bases, and 9 bases lay in between. The CDR3 is 12 amino acids. Germline CDR1 and CDR2: SEHNR and FQNEAQ (reference sequence). This CDR3 is CANKGDTGELFF. The CDR3 DNA reads TGTGCCAACAAAGGGGACACCGGGGAGCTGTTTTTT.